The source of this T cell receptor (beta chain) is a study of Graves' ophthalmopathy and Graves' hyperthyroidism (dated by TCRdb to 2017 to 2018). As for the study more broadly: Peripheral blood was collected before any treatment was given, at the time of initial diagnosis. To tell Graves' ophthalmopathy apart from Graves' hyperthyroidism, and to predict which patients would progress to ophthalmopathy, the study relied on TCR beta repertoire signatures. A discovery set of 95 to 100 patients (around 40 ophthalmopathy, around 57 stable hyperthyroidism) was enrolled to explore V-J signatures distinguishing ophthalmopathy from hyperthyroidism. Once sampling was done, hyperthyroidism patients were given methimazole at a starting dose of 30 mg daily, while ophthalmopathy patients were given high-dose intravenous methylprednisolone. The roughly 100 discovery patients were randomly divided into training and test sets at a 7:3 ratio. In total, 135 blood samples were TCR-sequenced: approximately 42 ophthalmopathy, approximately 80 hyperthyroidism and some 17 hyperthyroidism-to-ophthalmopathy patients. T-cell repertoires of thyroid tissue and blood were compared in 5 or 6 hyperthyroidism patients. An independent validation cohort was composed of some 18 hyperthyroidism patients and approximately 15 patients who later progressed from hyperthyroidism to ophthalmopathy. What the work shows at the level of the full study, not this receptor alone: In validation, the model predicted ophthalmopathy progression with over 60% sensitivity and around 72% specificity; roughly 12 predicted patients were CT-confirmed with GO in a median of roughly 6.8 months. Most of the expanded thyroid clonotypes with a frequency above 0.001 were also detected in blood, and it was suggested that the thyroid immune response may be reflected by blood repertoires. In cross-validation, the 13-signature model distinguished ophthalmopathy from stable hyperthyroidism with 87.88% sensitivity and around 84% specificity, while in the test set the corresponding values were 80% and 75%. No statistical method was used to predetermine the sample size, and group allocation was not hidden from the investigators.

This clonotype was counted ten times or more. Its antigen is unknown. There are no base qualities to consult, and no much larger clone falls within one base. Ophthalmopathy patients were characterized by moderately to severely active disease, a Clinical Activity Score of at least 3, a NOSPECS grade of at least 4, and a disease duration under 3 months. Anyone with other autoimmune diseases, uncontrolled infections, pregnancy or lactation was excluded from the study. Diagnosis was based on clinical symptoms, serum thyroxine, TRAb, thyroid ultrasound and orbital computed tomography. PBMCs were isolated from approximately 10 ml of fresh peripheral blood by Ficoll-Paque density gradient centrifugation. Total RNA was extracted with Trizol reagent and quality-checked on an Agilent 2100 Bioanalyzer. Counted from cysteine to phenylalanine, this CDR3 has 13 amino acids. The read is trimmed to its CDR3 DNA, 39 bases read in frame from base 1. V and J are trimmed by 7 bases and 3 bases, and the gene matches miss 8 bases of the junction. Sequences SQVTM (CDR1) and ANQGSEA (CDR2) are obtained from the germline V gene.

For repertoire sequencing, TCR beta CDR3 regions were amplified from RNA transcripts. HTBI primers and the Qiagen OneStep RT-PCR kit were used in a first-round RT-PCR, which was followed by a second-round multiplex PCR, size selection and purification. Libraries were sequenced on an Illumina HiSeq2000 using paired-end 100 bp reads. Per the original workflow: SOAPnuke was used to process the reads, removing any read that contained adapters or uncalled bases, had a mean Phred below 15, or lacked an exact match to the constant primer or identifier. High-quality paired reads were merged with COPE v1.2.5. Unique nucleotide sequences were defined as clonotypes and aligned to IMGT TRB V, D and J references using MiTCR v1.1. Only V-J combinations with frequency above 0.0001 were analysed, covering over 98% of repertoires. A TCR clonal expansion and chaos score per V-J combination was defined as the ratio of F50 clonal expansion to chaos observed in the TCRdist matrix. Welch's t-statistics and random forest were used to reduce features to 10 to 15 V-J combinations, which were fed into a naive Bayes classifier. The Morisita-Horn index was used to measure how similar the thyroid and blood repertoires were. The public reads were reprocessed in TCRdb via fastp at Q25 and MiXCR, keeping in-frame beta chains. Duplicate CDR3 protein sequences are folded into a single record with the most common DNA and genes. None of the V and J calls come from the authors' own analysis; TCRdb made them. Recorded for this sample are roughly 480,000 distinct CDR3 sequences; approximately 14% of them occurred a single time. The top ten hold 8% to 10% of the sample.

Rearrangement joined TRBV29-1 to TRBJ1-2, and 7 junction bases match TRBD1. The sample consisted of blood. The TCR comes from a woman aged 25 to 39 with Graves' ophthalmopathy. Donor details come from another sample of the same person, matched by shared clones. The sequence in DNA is TGCAGCGCAGAGGGGGCGATGGACTATGGCTACACCTTC. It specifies CSAEGAMDYGYTF.